The following is a T cell receptor (beta chain) sequence with its context. These data come from a study of blood T cell repertoires in COVID-19. About the study: Acute and convalescent COVID-19 samples came from the United States, Italy and Spain.

Participants came from around 25 US areas, aged about 18 to 90 years. Participants had their cohort set by participant-reported clinical history. The recovered donors of Cohort 3 showed two negative PCRs, clearance, or symptom resolution. Profiling relied on immunoSEQ multiplex PCR, and the TCRdb table lists in-frame clones only, not all of them. In the table there are over 150,000 clones, 65% to 90% of which are singletons. Source material: PBMCs or T cells enriched from blood (not recorded which). This TCR derives from a man aged 40-50 years who had recovered from COVID-19.

This chain's CDR3 is CASSLVEYNEQFF. The CDR3 DNA reads as TGTGCCAGCAGCTTAGTAGAATACAATGAGCAGTTCTTC. The chain joins TRBV11-2 to TRBJ2-1; D ambiguous. CDR3 length: 13 amino acids. From germline, CDR1 is SGHAT and CDR2 FQNNGV. With 1 base removed from V and 4 bases from J, the gap between germline ends came to 5 bases.